A selection of T cell receptor beta chains follows, all from one sample in a study of PD-L1 blockade in urothelial cancer. TCRdb's table, derived via immunoSEQ multiplex PCR, lists solely in-frame clones and lacks some. The profile shows about 74,000 clones, around 80% of them singletons. The input for sequencing was PBMCs, taken around atezolizumab (anti-PD-L1) treatment. The receptor set was obtained from a man in his sixties or seventies with urothelial cancer. The CDR3 runs from the conserved cysteine through the conserved F or W. D genes are given only for firm matches. Size is stated for part of the rows, as once, few or many counts, or as a class when the clone is expanded.

j_call clone_size d_call v_call cdr3_aa cdr3_nt
TRBJ2-5 - TRBD2 TRBV10-3 CAISEGREAQETQYF TGTGCCATCAGTGAGGGACGGGAGGCCCAAGAGACCCAGTACTTC
TRBJ1-1 once - TRBV19 CVSKAGAYGNTEAFF TGTGTCAGTAAAGCGGGGGCCTACGGGAACACTGAAGCTTTCTTT
TRBJ1-2 - TRBD1 TRBV15 CATSRDFGQASGYTF TGTGCCACCAGCAGAGATTTTGGACAGGCGTCAGGCTACACCTTC
TRBJ2-3 - TRBD1 TRBV19 CASSKNRGRETDTQYF TGTGCCAGTAGTAAAAACAGGGGGCGGGAGACAGATACGCAGTATTTT
TRBJ2-4 - - TRBV6-5 CASIENGKNIQYF TGTGCCAGCATTGAGAATGGCAAAAACATTCAGTACTTC
TRBJ2-1 - - TRBV9 CASSVVGGGPGNEQFF TGTGCCAGCAGCGTAGTCGGGGGAGGCCCCGGCAATGAGCAGTTCTTC
TRBJ2-5 - - TRBV6-5 CASSFSREPQETQYF TGTGCCAGCAGTTTCTCTAGAGAGCCCCAAGAGACCCAGTACTTC
TRBJ2-1 - TRBD2 TRBV14 CASSQSRLAGGDNEQFF TGTGCCAGCAGCCAAAGCAGACTAGCGGGAGGCGATAATGAGCAGTTCTTC
TRBJ1-1 once TRBD1 TRBV5-1 CASSLAGTGATEAFF TGCGCCAGCAGCTTGGCCGGGACAGGGGCCACTGAAGCTTTCTTT
TRBJ2-2 - TRBD1 TRBV19 CASSIGGTGGRTGELFF TGTGCCAGTAGTATAGGAGGGACAGGGGGTCGTACCGGGGAGCTGTTTTTT
TRBJ1-1 - TRBD1 TRBV5-4 CASSSSGTGGREAFF TGTGCCAGCAGCTCCTCAGGGACAGGGGGCCGTGAAGCTTTCTTT
TRBJ2-3 once TRBD2 TRBV5-1 CASSLSGSTDTQYF TGCGCCAGCAGCCTTAGCGGGAGCACAGATACGCAGTATTTT
TRBJ1-2 - - TRBV7-9 CASSLGAPYYGYTF TGTGCCAGCAGCTTAGGCGCCCCATACTATGGCTACACCTTC
TRBJ2-7 - - TRBV28 CASSLFGGREQYF TGTGCCAGCAGTTTATTCGGGGGGCGAGAGCAGTACTTC
TRBJ2-2 - - TRBV5-1 CASSLFQVTGELFF TGCGCCAGCAGCTTGTTTCAGGTCACCGGGGAGCTGTTTTTT
TRBJ2-7 few TRBD2 TRBV6-1 CASERERSSEQYF TGTGCCAGTGAGCGGGAACGTAGCTCCGAGCAGTACTTC
TRBJ2-3 - - TRBV6-5 CASSYTGWSDTQYF TGTGCCAGCAGTTACACGGGATGGTCAGATACGCAGTATTTT
TRBJ2-1 few TRBD2 TRBV19 CASRKTSGFRSSYNEQFF TGTGCCAGTAGGAAGACTAGCGGGTTCCGAAGCTCCTACAATGAGCAGTTCTTC
TRBJ2-5 - TRBD2 TRBV5-1 CASTLGTTQETQYF TGCGCCAGCACCCTCGGGACTACCCAAGAGACCCAGTACTTC
TRBJ1-2 few TRBD1 TRBV25-1 CASSPGQGEGNYGYTF TGTGCCAGCAGCCCGGGACAGGGGGAAGGAAACTATGGCTACACCTTC
TRBJ1-1 few TRBD1 TRBV10-3 CAIHGQGGTEAFF TGTGCCATCCATGGACAGGGTGGGACTGAAGCTTTCTTT
TRBJ1-5 - TRBD1 TRBV10-2 CASKKGAEQPQHF TGCGCCAGCAAAAAGGGGGCAGAGCAGCCCCAGCATTTT
TRBJ1-5 - - TRBV6-1 CASSESGVRSNQPQHF TGTGCCAGCAGTGAATCCGGAGTTCGTAGCAATCAGCCCCAGCATTTT
TRBJ2-6 - TRBD1 TRBV19 CASSFRDRSPLGANVLTF TGTGCCAGTAGTTTCCGGGACAGATCCCCTCTCGGGGCCAACGTCCTGACTTTC